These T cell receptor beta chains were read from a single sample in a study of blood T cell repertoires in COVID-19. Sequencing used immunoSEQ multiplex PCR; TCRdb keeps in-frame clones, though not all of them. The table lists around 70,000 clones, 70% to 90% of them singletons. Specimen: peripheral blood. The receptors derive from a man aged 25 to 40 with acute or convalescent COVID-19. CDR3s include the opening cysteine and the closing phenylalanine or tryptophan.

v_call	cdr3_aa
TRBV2	CASSGQGGTYEQYF
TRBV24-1	CAAGELVTEAFF
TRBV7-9	CASSSGLAGGKNEQFF
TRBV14	CASSRARGSTDTQYF
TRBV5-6	CASSWGGGGDTQYF
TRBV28	CASSLQGFNGYTF
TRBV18	CASSPSTDTQYF
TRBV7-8	CASRATSGGVDTQYF
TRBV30	CAWSIRGLAGGPSETQYF
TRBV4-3	CASSQTPRGGDEKLFF
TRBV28	CASSTSQGLAGMGGTDTQYF
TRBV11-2	CASSPFYEQYF
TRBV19	CASSIDHGGVNEQFF
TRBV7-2	CASSVKAGFTGELFF
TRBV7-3	CASSLFPGSTDTQYF
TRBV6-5	CASSYRGDNEQFF
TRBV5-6	CASSLYKTGVRPLNEQFF
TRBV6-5	CASSPREYGYTF
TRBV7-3	CASRGRDRGKEETQYF
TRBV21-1	CASIGRTYEQYF
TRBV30	CAWSIQGKLEVAEAFF
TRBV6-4	CASSTSGTNEQFF
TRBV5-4	CASSFWGVGNQPQHF
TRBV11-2	CASSGDRNTEAFF
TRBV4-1	CASSQERTGELFF
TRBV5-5	CASSPVDYNEQFF
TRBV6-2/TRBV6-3	CASSRGYNSYEQYF
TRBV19	CASSHQLAGVYNEQFF
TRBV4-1	CASSQVDRDADTQYF
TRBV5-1	CASSFRQGAASKAFF
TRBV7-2	CASSFRMNTEAFF
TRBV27	CASSLVQGGYEQYF
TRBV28	CASSPLHTEAFF
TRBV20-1	CSASGGYGYTF
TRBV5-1	CASSLTGTGRRSGGNEQYF
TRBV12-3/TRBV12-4	CASSLSVNQPQHF
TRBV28	CASRTSGKNIQYF
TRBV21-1	CASSKAAGGNEKLFF
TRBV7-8	CASSLVAAGEKLFF
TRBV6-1	CASSETGVSGEKLFF
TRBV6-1	CASSEATTNEKLFF
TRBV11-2	CASSLKKAGGTLHNEQFF
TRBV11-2	CASSFGQGFGIRDEAFF
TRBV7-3	CASSAGLAGHTQYF
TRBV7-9	CASSSGRREAEKLFF